These 6 T cell receptor beta chains share one sample of origin, sequenced in a study of cytotoxic CD8 clonotypes in ibrutinib-treated CLL. TCRdb's table, derived via immunoSEQ multiplex PCR, lists solely in-frame clones and lacks some. The sample has under 150,000 clones; 80% are singletons. The sample here was PBMCs, taken after 36 months of ibrutinib treatment. These receptor sequences come from a human donor with chronic lymphocytic leukemia.

CDR3 sequence reads: CASSPPETSNQPQHF. DNA for the CDR3: TGTGCCAGCAGTCCCCCGGAAACTAGCAATCAGCCCCAGCATTTT. The chain uses TRBV28 and TRBJ1-5; D is unclear. The CDR3 spans 15 residues. With 5 bases removed from V and 0 bases from J, the gap between germline ends came to 11 bases. Per the germline V gene, CDR1 is MDHEN and CDR2 is SYDVKM.

In its sample, this clone was seen a few times. V is TRBV2 and J is TRBJ1-2, with D uncertain. Germline loops: CDR1 SNHLY, CDR2 FYNNEI. The CDR3 extends over 13 amino acids. V lost 6 bases and J 7 bases, leaving 15 bases between the germline ends. The CDR3 loop reads CASSPVRVSGYTF. CDR3 coding DNA: TGTGCCAGCAGCCCGGTGAGGGTGAGTGGCTACACCTTC.

The gene calls are TRBV30 and TRBJ1-5, with D tentatively TRBD1 (6 bases). Germline-derived CDR1 and CDR2 are GTSNPN and SVGIG (reference sequence). Trimming left V 0 bases short and J 7 bases short, with 13 bases between. This CDR3 has 14 residues. CDR3 coding DNA: TGTGCCTGGAGTGTAAAGGGGGTTAAGCAGCCCCAGCATTTT. This translates into CAWSVKGVKQPQHF.

The chain joins TRBV25-1 to TRBJ2-6, with unresolved D. The V gene's germline CDR1 is MGHDK and CDR2 SYGVNS. This CDR3 region has 14 residues. The V gene lost 5 bases and the J gene lost 0 bases, with 5 bases spanning the gap. The CDR3 protein is CASSMGSGANVLTF. As DNA, the CDR3 is TGTGCCAGCAGTATGGGCTCTGGGGCCAACGTCCTGACTTTC.

This chain uses TRBV19 with TRBJ1-1; 10 bases are shared with TRBD1. This CDR3 is 14 amino acids long. V gave up 5 bases and J gave up 5 bases; unmatched junction bases: 5. Looked up from germline, CDR1 is LNHDA and CDR2 is SQIVND (reference sequence). The DNA for the CDR3 is TGTGCCAGTAGTCCGGGACAGGGGTGGACTGAAGCTTTCTTT. This translates into CASSPGQGWTEAFF.

The chain recombines TRBV2 with TRBJ2-7; a possible D gene is TRBD2 (6 bases). CDR3 length equals 15 residues. Germline CDR1 and CDR2: SNHLY and FYNNEI. V was pared by 6 bases and J by 2 bases, with 17 bases between. Here the CDR3 reads CASSTRDFSTYEQYF. DNA for the CDR3: TGTGCCAGCAGCACAAGGGACTTCAGTACCTACGAGCAGTACTTC.